This entry features one T cell receptor beta chain sequence. This specimen belongs to a study of blood T cell repertoires in COVID-19. Study overall: The United States, Italy and Spain supplied acute and convalescent COVID-19 samples. In each case, the material was cDNA or gDNA derived from T cells, B-cell-depleted T cells, or PBMCs.

The length of the CDR3 is 14 residues. V lost 4 bases and J lost 0, with 9 bases in between. Germline V gene data show CDR1 as SNHLY and CDR2 as FYNNEI. Original methodology: The assay estimated nucleated cells by amplifying reference gene primers. The data were produced by immunoSEQ multiplex PCR, yet TCRdb's version contains in-frame clones alone and is incomplete. D and trimming were read from the DNA, whereas the V and J calls and clone size are those reported in that table. This table has a few hundred thousand clones, about 83% appearing once. The rearrangement links TRBV2 to TRBJ1-1; unclear D gene. Sequenced input: peripheral blood. The clonotype comes from a woman in her forties or fifties with acute or convalescent COVID-19. CDR3: CASSAEAMNTEAFF. The CDR3 coding sequence is TGTGCCAGCAGTGCGGAGGCCATGAACACTGAAGCTTTCTTT. Based on the CDR3 plus reference TRBV2 and TRBJ1-1, the full variable domain is EPEVTQTPSHQVTQMGQEVILRCVPISNHLYFYWYRQILGQKVEFLVSFYNNEISEKSEIFDDQFSVERPDGSNFTLKIRSTKLEDSAMYFCASSAEAMNTEAFFGQGTRLTVV.